These 12 T cell receptor beta chains were sequenced from one sample in a study of CD8 T cells in ankylosing spondylitis. One entry per CDR3 protein results from TCRdb running MiXCR on the 5' RACE reads. The sample lists some 150,000 distinct CDR3 sequences, about 10% seen once, with around 4.3% in the top ten. Specimen: blood, either unsorted or a sorted T cell fraction (not recorded which). The receptors shown here come from a female donor with ankylosing spondylitis or in good health (not recorded which).

The chain recombines TRBV20-1 with TRBJ2-7, with 7 bases matching TRBD1. The trim removed 4 bases at V and 2 bases at J, leaving 5 bases unmatched. The germline CDR1 and CDR2 sequences are DFQATT and SNEGSKA (reference sequence). This CDR3 spans 13 amino acids. The CDR3 loop is CSATGTDAYEQYF. The CDR3, as DNA: TGCAGTGCTACCGGGACAGACGCCTACGAGCAGTACTTC.

This clonotype has more than one count but fewer than ten. The CDR3 loop reads CATSDPRDRGVNYGYTF. In DNA, the CDR3 is TGTGCCACCAGTGATCCTCGGGACAGGGGGGTTAACTATGGCTACACCTTC. This sequence joins TRBV24-1 and TRBJ1-2, with TRBD1 matching 11 bases. Per germline, CDR1 KGHDR and CDR2 SFDVKD. The CDR3 runs to 17 residues. V was pared by 3 bases and J by 1 base, with 6 bases of the junction left unmatched.

Many counts were recorded for this clonotype. The chain recombines TRBV10-3 with TRBJ1-1; no reliable D call. The CDR3 runs 13 residues. The V end lost 0 bases, the J end lost 1 base, and 3 bases lay between the germline ends. Germline CDR1 reads ENHRY; CDR2 reads SYGVKD. The CDR3 DNA follows: TGTGCCATCAGTGAGTCAGGGAACACTGAAGCTTTCTTT. It codes for CAISESGNTEAFF.

This clonotype came up many times. This chain links TRBV12-3 or TRBV12-4 with TRBJ1-1; TRBD1 might be the D (6 bases). This CDR3 contains 13 residues. V was cut by 6 bases and J by 4 bases, with 12 bases left in between. CDR3 sequence: CASRHRDGTEAFF. Written as DNA, the CDR3 is TGTGCCAGCAGGCACAGGGATGGCACTGAAGCTTTCTTT.

Many counts were recorded for this clonotype. This chain uses TRBV11-2 with TRBJ1-2; D perhaps matches TRBD1 (6 bases). V was pared by 4 bases and J by 4 bases, with 13 bases between. Looked up from germline, CDR1 is SGHAT and CDR2 is FQNNGV. The CDR3 runs to 14 residues. CDR3 amino acids: CASSSPRGGYGYTF. CDR3 in DNA: TGTGCCAGCAGCTCCCCCAGGGGTGGCTATGGCTACACCTTC.

In its sample, this clonotype was seen many times. This sequence joins TRBV11-1 and TRBJ2-5, with 7 bases fitting TRBD1. The CDR3 loop spans 16 amino acids. Losses at the gene ends were 5 bases for V and 2 bases for J; bases not matched to a gene: 11. CDR1 and CDR2 (germline): SGHAT, FQDESV (reference sequence). The CDR3 DNA follows: TGTGCCAGCAGCGCGTCTTGGACAGGACTTCAAGAGACCCAGTACTTC. Encoded protein: CASSASWTGLQETQYF.

This clonotype was picked up many times. The chain uses TRBV5-1 and TRBJ2-5; D gene ambiguous. Trimming removed 2 bases at V and 4 bases at J, with 12 bases between. The CDR3 has 14 residues. CDR1 and CDR2 from the germline V gene are SGHRS and YFSETQ. In nucleotides, the CDR3 is TGCGCCAGCAGCTTTGGAAACGGTGGAGAGACCCAGTACTTC. This codes for CASSFGNGGETQYF.

This clonotype showed up many times. The chain carries TRBV11-2 and TRBJ1-5, with D possibly matching TRBD1 (5 bases). Trimming pared 2 bases from V and 10 bases from J, leaving 18 bases between. The length of the CDR3 is 15 residues. Looked up from germline, CDR1 is SGHAT and CDR2 is FQNNGV. CDR3 amino acids: CASSLYSAATGPQHF. Written as DNA, the CDR3 is TGTGCCAGCAGCTTATACTCCGCGGCCACAGGACCCCAGCATTTT.

This clonotype was detected ten times or more. The J gene is TRBJ2-1, the V gene TRBV29-1; 9 nucleotides agree with TRBD1. The J segment lost 9 bases and the V segment lost 2 bases, leaving 5 bases of the junction unmatched. The germline CDR1 and CDR2 sequences are SQVTM and ANQGSEA. The CDR3 totals 13 residues. DNA of the CDR3: TGCAGCGTTGAAATGACAGGGGGGGTTGAGCAGTTCTTC. Its protein is CSVEMTGGVEQFF.

The CDR3 nucleotides are TGTGCCAGCAGCTTCGACAGGACCTACGAGCAGTACTTC. This gives the protein CASSFDRTYEQYF. The gene calls are TRBV11-3 and TRBJ2-7, with D possibly being TRBD1 (6 bases). V shed 3 bases and J shed 2 bases, with 8 bases lying between them. CDR1 is SGHNT, CDR2 YENEEA, per germline. CDR3 length: 13 amino acids.

Concerning this clonotype: The junction shows a germline mismatch at one end, possibly a read error. The chain uses TRBV12-3 or TRBV12-4 and TRBJ2-3; 9 nucleotides match TRBD2. The CDR3 consists of 17 residues. CDR3 in amino acids: CASSIGGLAHSTNTQYF. Written as DNA, the CDR3 is TGTGCCAGCAGCATCGGAGGACTAGCGCATAGCACAAATACGCAGTATTTT.

At least ten counts were recorded for this clonotype. This chain uses TRBV6-5 with TRBJ2-1; D could derive from TRBD1 or TRBD2 (5 bases each). The CDR3 is 13 amino acids. Deletions cut 5 bases from V and 8 bases from J, with 13 bases between. Germline assignment: CDR1 MNHEY and CDR2 SVGAGI. Here the CDR3 reads CASSRLLGDEQFF. CDR3 DNA sequence: TGTGCCAGCAGTCGGCTCCTGGGGGATGAGCAGTTCTTC.